The 2 T cell receptor beta chains presented below share a single source sample, sequenced in a study of glioma-infiltrating T cells after dendritic cell vaccination. Stated time point: after dendritic cell vaccination, including at tumor progression/relapse. Some clones are missing from TCRdb's copy, which holds only in-frame ones; the method was immunoSEQ multiplex PCR. The sample has around 90,000 clones; 80% to 90% are singletons. The material was blood, obtained after dendritic cell vaccination. Every receptor here comes from a human donor with glioblastoma.

V usage is TRBV6-1 and J usage is TRBJ2-1; TRBD1 might be the D (5 bases). Trimming stripped 5 bases from V and 4 bases from J, with 12 bases between. Germline CDR1 and CDR2: MNHNS and SASEGT. CDR3 length: 14 amino acids. CDR3 in amino acids: CASSMLTGYNEQFF. Written as DNA, the CDR3 is TGTGCCAGCAGTATGTTAACAGGTTACAATGAGCAGTTCTTC.

The CDR3 sequence is CATSRDRTGGYEQYV. The CDR3 DNA follows: TGTGCCACCAGCAGAGACAGGACAGGGGGCTACGAGCAGTACGTC. This sequence joins TRBV15 and TRBJ2-7; the match to TRBD1 covers 10 bases. CDR1 is LNHNV, CDR2 YYDKDF, per germline (reference sequence). This CDR3 region has 15 residues. Trimming removed 0 bases from V and 3 bases from J; junction bases left unmatched: 2.